This T cell receptor beta chain was observed in a study of shared clonotypes between healthy human individuals. Here immunoSEQ multiplex PCR was the method, and the copy in TCRdb shows in-frame clones only, minus some. Of 2 million to 2.5 million clones detected, about nine tenths appear once; the ten largest clones hold 0.3% to 0.45%. Germline CDR1 is SGDLS and CDR2 is YYNGEE. The CDR3 extends over 13 amino acids. The V gene end was trimmed by 0 bases and the J gene end by 9 bases; junction bases not matched to a gene: 2. Broader study findings: Non-shared clonotypes had lower generation probabilities than those shared by all four donors.

A word on this clone: Antigen unknown.

This TCR was sampled from a man aged 18 to 30 in good health. Some clones in this sample may be carry-over from other donors' samples. The sequencing input was naive CD4+ T cells from PBMCs. Subset described: CD45RA+ positively selected. The chain joins TRBV9 to TRBJ2-1; 8 nucleotides match TRBD2. The CDR3 spells CASSVVTSGEQFF. In DNA form, the CDR3 reads TGTGCCAGCAGCGTAGTTACTAGCGGTGAGCAGTTCTTC.